This T cell receptor (beta chain) derives from a study of blood T cell repertoires in COVID-19. Study overall: PBMCs, B-cell-depleted T cells, or T cells were the source of the cDNA or gDNA that made up the material.

V gave up 3 bases and J gave up 4 bases; unmatched junction bases: 5. CDR1 is SGHRS, CDR2 YFSETQ, per germline. The CDR3 has 15 residues. Produced via immunoSEQ multiplex PCR; TCRdb's table is partial and in-frame only. Among 50,000 to 55,000 clones listed, approximately 84% were seen once. The sequence came from a man between 65 and 85 years old with acute or convalescent COVID-19. The material sequenced was peripheral blood. The J gene is TRBJ1-5, the V gene TRBV5-1; 9 nucleotides align to TRBD1. CDR3 region: CASSSGQGKNQPQHF. The CDR3, as DNA: TGCGCCAGCAGCTCCGGACAGGGGAAAAATCAGCCCCAGCATTTT.